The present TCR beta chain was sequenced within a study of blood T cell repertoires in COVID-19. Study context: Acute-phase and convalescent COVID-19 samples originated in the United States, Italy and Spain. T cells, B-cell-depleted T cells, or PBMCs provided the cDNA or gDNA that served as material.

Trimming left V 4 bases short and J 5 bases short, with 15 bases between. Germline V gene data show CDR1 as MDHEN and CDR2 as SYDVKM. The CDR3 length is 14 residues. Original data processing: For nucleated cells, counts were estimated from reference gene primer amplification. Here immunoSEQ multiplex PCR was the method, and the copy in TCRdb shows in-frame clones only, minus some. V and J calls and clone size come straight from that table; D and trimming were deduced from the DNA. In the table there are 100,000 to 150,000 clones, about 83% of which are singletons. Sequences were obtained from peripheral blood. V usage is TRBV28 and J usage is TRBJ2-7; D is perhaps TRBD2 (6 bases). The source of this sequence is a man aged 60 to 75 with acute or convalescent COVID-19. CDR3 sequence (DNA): TGTGCCAGCAGTTCCCCGGTGAGGGAGGACGAGCAGTACTTC. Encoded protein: CASSSPVREDEQYF.